In its sample, the clone carrying this TCR beta chain was seen many times. Its antigen is still unknown. The sample belongs to a study of T cells in Graves' hyperthyroidism and ophthalmopathy. General study results and limits: Most thyroid clonotypes expanded above 0.001 were also detected in blood.

Lactation, pregnancy, other autoimmune disease or uncontrolled infection led to exclusion of patients. The blood sample predates any ophthalmopathy symptoms, coming from first hyperthyroidism diagnosis. Researchers took RNA transcripts and amplified the TCR beta CDR3 regions from them. A set of HTBI primers served as the primers for a first-round RT-PCR of the TCR CDR3. TCRdb reprocessed the multiplex PCR reads with MiXCR, giving one entry per CDR3 protein. Of under 450,000 distinct CDR3 sequences in the sample, about a sixth were seen once. Trimming stripped 0 bases from V and 6 bases from J, with 6 bases between. Germline loops: CDR1 MNHEY, CDR2 SVGEGT. This CDR3 has 13 residues.

The sample was blood. The chain couples TRBV6-2 or TRBV6-3 to TRBJ1-5; D gene uncertain. The origin of this receptor is a woman in her twenties or thirties with Graves' hyperthyroidism that later progressed to Graves' ophthalmopathy. Here the CDR3 DNA reads TGTGCCAGCAGTTACTCGATCGCTCAGCCCCAGCATTTT. This encodes CASSYSIAQPQHF.